This T cell receptor (beta chain) was identified during a study of cytomegalovirus exposure and HLA in healthy donors. This clone was observed a handful of times. The length of the CDR3 is 18 residues. V shed 1 base and J 5 bases; nucleotides not matched to a gene: 11. Germline V gene sequence: CDR1 MNHNS, CDR2 SASEGT. The PCR contained 60 Vbeta and 13 Jbeta primers. Sequencing used immunoSEQ multiplex PCR; TCRdb keeps in-frame clones, though not all of them. In the table there are tens of thousands of clones, 60% to 80% of which are singletons. Sequencing was done on a sample of PBMCs. This chain joins TRBV6-1 and TRBJ1-5, with 10 positions matching TRBD1. The clonotype comes from a man aged 55-75 years in good health and CMV-seronegative. The CDR3 DNA reads TGTGCCAGCAGTGAAGGAGTGACAGGGGGCCCTTACTATCAGCCCCAGCATTTT. Its protein product is CASSEGVTGGPYYQPQHF.